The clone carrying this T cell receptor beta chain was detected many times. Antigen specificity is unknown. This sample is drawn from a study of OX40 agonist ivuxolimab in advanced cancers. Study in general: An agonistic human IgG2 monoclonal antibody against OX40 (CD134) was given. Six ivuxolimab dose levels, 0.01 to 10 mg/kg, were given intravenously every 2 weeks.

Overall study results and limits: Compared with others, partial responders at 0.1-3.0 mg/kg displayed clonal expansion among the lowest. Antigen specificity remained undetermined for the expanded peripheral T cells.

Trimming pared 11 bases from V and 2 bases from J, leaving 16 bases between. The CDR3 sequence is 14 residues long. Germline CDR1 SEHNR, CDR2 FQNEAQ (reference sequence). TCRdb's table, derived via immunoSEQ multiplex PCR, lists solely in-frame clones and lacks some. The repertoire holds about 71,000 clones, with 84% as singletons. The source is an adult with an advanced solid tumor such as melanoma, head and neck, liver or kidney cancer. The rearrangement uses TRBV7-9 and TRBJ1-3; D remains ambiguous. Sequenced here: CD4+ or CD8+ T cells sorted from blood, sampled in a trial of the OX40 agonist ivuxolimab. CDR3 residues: CAATTWGAGNTIYF. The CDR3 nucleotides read TGTGCCGCCACGACGTGGGGTGCTGGAAACACCATATATTTT.